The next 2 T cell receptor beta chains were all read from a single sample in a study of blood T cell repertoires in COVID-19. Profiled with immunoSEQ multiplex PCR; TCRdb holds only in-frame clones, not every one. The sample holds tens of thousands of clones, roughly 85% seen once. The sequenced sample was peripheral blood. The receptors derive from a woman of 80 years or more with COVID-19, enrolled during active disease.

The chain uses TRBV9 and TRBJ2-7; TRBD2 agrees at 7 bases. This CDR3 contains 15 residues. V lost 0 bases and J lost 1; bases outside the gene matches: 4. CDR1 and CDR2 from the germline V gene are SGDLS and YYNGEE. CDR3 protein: CASSVGASGSYEQYF. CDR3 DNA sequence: TGTGCCAGCAGCGTAGGCGCTAGCGGTTCCTACGAGCAGTACTTC.

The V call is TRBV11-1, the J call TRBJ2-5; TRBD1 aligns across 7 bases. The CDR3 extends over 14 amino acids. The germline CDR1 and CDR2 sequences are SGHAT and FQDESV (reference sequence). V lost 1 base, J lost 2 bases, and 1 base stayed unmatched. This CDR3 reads CASSLVQGQETQYF. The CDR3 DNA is TGTGCCAGCAGCTTAGTACAGGGGCAAGAGACCCAGTACTTC. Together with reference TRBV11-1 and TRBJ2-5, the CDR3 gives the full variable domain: EAEVAQSPRYKITEKSQAVAFWCDPISGHATLYWYRQILGQGPELLVQFQDESVVDDSQLPKDRFSAERLKGVDSTLKIQPAELGDSAMYLCASSLVQGQETQYFGPGTRLLVL.